This entry concerns a single TCR beta chain. These data belong to a study of blood T cell repertoires in COVID-19. Study at large: Donors in the United States, Italy and Spain gave samples during acute or convalescent COVID-19. PBMCs, B-cell-depleted T cells, or T cells were the source of the cDNA or gDNA that made up the material.

Germline lookup yields CDR1 SGHNT and CDR2 YYREEE (reference sequence). V lost 3 bases and J lost 5, with 11 bases in between. The CDR3 runs 14 residues. In the original processing: By means of reference gene primer amplification, nucleated cell counts were estimated. The assay was immunoSEQ multiplex PCR, and TCRdb's table has in-frame clones only and misses some. V, J and clone size are those of that table, while D and trimming were read from the DNA. The data show 200,000 to 250,000 clones, 75% to 85% seen once. Sequenced sample: peripheral blood. The source of this sequence is a woman older than 75 with COVID-19, enrolled during active disease. The chain joins TRBV5-4 to TRBJ2-2; TRBD1 is a possible D gene (6 bases). CDR3 nucleotides: TGTGCCAGCAGCTCCCAAGGGGGTACCGGGGAGCTGTTTTTT. Encoded protein: CASSSQGGTGELFF.